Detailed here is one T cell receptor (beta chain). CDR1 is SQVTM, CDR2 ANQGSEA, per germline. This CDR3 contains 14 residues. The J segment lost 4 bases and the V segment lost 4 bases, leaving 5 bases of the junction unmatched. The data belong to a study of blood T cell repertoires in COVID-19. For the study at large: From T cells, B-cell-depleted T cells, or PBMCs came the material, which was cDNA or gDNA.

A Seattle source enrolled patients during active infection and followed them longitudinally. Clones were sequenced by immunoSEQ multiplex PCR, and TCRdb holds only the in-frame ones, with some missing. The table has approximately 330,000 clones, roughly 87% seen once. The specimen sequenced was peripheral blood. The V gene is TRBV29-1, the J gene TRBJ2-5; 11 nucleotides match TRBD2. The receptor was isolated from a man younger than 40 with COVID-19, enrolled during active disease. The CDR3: CSVGGTSGRETQYF. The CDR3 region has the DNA TGCAGCGTTGGTGGGACTAGCGGAAGAGAGACCCAGTACTTC.